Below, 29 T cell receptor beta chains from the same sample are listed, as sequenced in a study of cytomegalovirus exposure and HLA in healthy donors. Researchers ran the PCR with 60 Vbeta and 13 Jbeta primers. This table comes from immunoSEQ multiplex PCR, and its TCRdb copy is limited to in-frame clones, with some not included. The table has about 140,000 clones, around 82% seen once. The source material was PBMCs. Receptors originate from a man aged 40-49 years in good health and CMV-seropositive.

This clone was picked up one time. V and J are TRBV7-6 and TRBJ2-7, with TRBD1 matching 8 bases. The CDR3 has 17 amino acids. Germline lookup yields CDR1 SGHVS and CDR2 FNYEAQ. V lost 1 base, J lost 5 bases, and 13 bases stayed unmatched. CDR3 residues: CASSLGAGGPGLNEQYF. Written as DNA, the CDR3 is TGTGCCAGCAGCTTAGGGGCAGGGGGCCCAGGGCTGAACGAGCAGTACTTC.

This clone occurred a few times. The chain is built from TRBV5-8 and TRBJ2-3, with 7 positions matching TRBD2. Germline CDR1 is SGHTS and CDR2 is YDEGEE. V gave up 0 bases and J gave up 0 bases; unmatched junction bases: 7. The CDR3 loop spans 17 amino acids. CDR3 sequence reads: CASSLGTTGGSTDTQYF. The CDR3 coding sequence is TGTGCCAGCAGCTTGGGCACTACCGGGGGGAGCACAGATACGCAGTATTTT.

The CDR3 coding sequence is TGTGCCAGCAGCCCAATGGGGGGGTTCTATGGCTACACCTTC. It codes for CASSPMGGFYGYTF. V gene TRBV5-6 combines with J gene TRBJ1-2; possible D gene TRBD1, 5 bases. There are 14 residues in the CDR3. From germline, CDR1 is SGHDT and CDR2 YYEEEE. The germline V and J ends were trimmed by 4 bases and 4 bases, with 14 bases remaining between them. The full variable domain, rest sourced from reference TRBV5-6 and TRBJ1-2, is DAGVTQSPTHLIKTRGQQVTLRCSPKSGHDTVSWYQQALGQGPQFIFQYYEEEERQRGNFPDRFSGHQFPNYSSELNVNALLLGDSALYLCASSPMGGFYGYTFGSGTRLTVV.

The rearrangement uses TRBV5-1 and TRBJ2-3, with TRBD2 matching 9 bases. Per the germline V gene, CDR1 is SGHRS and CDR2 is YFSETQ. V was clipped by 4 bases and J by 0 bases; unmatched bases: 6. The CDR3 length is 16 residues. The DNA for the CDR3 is TGCGCCAGCAGCCGTACAACTAGCGGGAGCACAGATACGCAGTATTTT. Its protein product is CASSRTTSGSTDTQYF.

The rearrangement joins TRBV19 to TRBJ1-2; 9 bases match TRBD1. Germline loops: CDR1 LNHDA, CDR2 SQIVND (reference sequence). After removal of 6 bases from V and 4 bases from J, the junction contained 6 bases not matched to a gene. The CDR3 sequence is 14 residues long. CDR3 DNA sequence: TGTGCCAGTAGCCCGGGACAGGGACCCTATGGCTACACCTTC. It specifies CASSPGQGPYGYTF.

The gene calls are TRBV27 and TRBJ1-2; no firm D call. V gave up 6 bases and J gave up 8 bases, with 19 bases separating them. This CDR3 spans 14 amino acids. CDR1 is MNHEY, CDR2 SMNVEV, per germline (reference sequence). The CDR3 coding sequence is TGTGCCAGCAGGCCCCGGAGGATTAAGGACGGCTACACCTTC. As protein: CASRPRRIKDGYTF.

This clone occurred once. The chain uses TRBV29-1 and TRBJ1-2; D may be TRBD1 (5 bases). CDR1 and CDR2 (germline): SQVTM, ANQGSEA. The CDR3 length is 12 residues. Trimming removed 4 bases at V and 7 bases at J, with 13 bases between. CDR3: CSVGGWGGGYTF. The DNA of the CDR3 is TGCAGCGTTGGAGGCTGGGGCGGTGGCTACACCTTC. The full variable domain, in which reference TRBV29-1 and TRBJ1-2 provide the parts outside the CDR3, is SAVISQKPSRDICQRGTSLTIQCQVDSQVTMMFWYRQQPGQSLTLIATANQGSEATYESGFVIDKFPISRPNLTFSTLTVSNMSPEDSSIYLCSVGGWGGGYTFGSGTRLTVV.

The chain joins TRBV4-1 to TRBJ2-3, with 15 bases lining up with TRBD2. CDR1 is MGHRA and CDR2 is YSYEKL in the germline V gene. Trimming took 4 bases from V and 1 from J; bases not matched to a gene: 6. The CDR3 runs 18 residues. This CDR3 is CASSPSGLAGGGTDTQYF. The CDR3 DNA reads TGCGCCAGCAGCCCGTCGGGACTAGCGGGAGGTGGCACAGATACGCAGTATTTT.

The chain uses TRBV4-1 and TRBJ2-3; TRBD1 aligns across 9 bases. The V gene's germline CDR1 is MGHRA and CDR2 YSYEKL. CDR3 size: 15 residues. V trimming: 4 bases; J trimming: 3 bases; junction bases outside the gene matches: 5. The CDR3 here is CASSLRQGGTDTQYF. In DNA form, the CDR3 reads TGCGCCAGCAGCCTCCGACAGGGGGGGACAGATACGCAGTATTTT.

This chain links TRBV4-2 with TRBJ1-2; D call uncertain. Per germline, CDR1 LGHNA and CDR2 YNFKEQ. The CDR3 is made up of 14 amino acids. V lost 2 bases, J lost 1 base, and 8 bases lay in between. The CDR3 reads CASSQSTGNYGYTF. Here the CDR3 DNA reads TGTGCCAGCAGCCAATCGACTGGTAACTATGGCTACACCTTC.

CDR3 sequence (DNA): TGCAGCGGGGGCAGGGCCTTTGGCAATGAGCAGTTCTTC. Protein sequence: CSGGRAFGNEQFF. The chain is built from TRBV29-1 and TRBJ2-1; a possible D gene is TRBD1 (5 bases). The CDR3 totals 13 residues. Per germline, CDR1 SQVTM and CDR2 ANQGSEA. V gave up 7 bases and J gave up 6 bases, with 16 bases separating them.

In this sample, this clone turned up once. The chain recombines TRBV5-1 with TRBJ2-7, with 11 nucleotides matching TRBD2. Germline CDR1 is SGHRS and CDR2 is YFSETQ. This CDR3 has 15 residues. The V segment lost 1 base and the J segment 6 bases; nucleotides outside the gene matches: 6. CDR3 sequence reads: CASSLTSGSSGEQYF. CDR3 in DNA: TGCGCCAGCAGCTTGACTAGCGGGAGTTCGGGCGAGCAGTACTTC.

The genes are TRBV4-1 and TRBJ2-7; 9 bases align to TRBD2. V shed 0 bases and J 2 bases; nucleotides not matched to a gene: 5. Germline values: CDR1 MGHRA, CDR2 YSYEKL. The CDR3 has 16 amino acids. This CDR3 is CASSQDPAGGPYEQYF. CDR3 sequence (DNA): TGCGCCAGCAGCCAAGATCCGGCGGGAGGGCCCTACGAGCAGTACTTC.

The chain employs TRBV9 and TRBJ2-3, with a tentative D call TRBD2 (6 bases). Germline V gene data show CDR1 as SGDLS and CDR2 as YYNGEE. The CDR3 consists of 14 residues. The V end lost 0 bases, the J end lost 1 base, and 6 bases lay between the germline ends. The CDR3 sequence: CASSVVAGTDTQYF. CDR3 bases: TGTGCCAGCAGCGTAGTAGCGGGCACAGATACGCAGTATTTT. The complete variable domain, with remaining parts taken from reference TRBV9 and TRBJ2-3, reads DSGVTQTPKHLITATGQRVTLRCSPRSGDLSVYWYQQSLDQGLQFLIQYYNGEERAKGNILERFSAQQFPDLHSELNLSSLELGDSALYFCASSVVAGTDTQYFGPGTRLTVL.

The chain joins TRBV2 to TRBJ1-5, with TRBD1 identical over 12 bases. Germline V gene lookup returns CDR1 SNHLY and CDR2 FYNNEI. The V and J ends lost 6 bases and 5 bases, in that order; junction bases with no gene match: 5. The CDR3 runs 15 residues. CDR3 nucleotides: TGTGCCAGCAGAGCGGGACAGGGGGCTGATCAGCCCCAGCATTTT. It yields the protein CASRAGQGADQPQHF.

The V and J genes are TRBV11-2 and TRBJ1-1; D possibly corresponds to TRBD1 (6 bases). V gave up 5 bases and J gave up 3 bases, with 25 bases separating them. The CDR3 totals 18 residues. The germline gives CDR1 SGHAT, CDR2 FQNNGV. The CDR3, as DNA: TGTGCCAGCAGCCTGGCCCCGCCCGGGGACACCTGGGACACTGAAGCTTTCTTT. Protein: CASSLAPPGDTWDTEAFF.

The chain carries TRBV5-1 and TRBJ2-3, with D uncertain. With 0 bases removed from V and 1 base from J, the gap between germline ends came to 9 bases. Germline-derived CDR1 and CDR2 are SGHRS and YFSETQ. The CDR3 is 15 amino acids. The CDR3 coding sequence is TGCGCCAGCAGCTTGGGCAGGCCCGGCACAGATACGCAGTATTTT. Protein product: CASSLGRPGTDTQYF.

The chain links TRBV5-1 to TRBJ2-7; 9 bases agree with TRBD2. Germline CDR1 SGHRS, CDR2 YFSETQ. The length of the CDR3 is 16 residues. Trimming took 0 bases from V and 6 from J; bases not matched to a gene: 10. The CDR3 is CASSLGVGRGGREQYF. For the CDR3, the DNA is TGCGCCAGCAGCTTGGGGGTTGGGCGGGGGGGCCGCGAGCAGTACTTC.

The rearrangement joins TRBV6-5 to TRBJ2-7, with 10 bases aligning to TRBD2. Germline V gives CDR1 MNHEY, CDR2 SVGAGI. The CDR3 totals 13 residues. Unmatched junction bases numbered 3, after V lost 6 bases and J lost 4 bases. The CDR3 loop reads CASSRTSGYEQYF. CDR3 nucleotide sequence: TGTGCCAGCAGCCGGACTAGCGGTTACGAGCAGTACTTC.

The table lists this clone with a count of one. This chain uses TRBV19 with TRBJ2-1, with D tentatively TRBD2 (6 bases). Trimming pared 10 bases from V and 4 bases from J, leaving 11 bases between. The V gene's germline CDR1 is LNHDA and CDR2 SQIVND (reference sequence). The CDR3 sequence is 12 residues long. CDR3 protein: CATRRGYNEQFF. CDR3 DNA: TGTGCCACTAGACGGGGGTACAATGAGCAGTTCTTC.

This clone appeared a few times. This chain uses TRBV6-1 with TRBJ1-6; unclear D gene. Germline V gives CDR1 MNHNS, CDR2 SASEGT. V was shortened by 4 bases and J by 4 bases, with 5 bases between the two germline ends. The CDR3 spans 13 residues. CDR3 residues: CASSAGYNSPLHF. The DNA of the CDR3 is TGTGCCAGCAGTGCGGGTTATAATTCACCCCTCCACTTT.

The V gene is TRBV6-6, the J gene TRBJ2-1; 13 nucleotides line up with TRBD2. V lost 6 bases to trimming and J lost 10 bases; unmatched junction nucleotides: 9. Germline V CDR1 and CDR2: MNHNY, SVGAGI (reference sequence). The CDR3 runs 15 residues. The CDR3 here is CASSLAGLAGLEQFF. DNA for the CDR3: TGTGCCAGCAGCCTTGCGGGACTAGCGGGGTTAGAGCAGTTCTTC.

The CDR3 DNA sequence: TGTGCCAGCAGCCAACCCGACCCAGGGGGTAGCTATGGCTACACCTTC. Protein product: CASSQPDPGGSYGYTF. This chain connects TRBV4-2 to TRBJ1-2; 7 bases align to TRBD1. There are 16 residues in the CDR3. Trimming cost V 2 bases and J 4 bases; bases outside gene matches: 10. CDR1 LGHNA and CDR2 YNFKEQ come from the germline V gene.

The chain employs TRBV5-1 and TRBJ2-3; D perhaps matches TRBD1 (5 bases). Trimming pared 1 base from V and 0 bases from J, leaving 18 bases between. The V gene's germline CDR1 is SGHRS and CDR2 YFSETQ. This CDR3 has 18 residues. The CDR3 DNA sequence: TGCGCCAGCAGCTTGCAAGGGGCGTCACTCGCGAGCACAGATACGCAGTATTTT. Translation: CASSLQGASLASTDTQYF. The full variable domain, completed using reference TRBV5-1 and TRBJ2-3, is KAGVTQTPRYLIKTRGQQVTLSCSPISGHRSVSWYQQTPGQGLQFLFEYFSETQRNKGNFPGRFSGRQFSNSRSEMNVSTLELGDSALYLCASSLQGASLASTDTQYFGPGTRLTVL.

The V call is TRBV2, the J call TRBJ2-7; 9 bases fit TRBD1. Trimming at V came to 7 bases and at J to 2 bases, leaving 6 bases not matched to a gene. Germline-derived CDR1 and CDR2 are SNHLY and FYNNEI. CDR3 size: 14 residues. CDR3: CASNPTGGTYEQYF. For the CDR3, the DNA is TGTGCCAGCAACCCGACAGGGGGAACCTACGAGCAGTACTTC.

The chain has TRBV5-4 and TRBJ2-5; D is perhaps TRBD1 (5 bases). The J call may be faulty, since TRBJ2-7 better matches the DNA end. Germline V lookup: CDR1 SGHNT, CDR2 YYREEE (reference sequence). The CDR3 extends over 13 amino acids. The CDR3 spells CASRVDSSYEQYF. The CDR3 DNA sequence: TGTGCCAGCCGAGTAGACAGCTCCTACGAGCAGTACTTC.

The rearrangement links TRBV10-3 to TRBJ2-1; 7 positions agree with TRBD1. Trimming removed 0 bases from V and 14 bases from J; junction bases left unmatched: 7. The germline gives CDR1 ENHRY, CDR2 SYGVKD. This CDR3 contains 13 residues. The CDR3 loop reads CAISESTGAREFF. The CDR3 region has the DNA TGTGCCATCAGTGAGTCCACAGGGGCGAGAGAGTTCTTC.

The CDR3 protein is CASSYRGTEAFF. The CDR3 region has the DNA TGTGCCAGCAGCTACAGGGGAACTGAAGCTTTCTTT. The genes are TRBV7-2 and TRBJ1-1; 7 nucleotides line up with TRBD1. Germline values: CDR1 SGHTA, CDR2 FQGNSA. The CDR3 runs 12 residues. V lost 4 bases to trimming and J lost 5 bases; unmatched junction nucleotides: 1. Full variable domain (rest looked up from reference TRBV7-2 and TRBJ1-1): GAGVSQSPSNKVTEKGKDVELRCDPISGHTALYWYRQSLGQGLEFLIYFQGNSAPDKSGLPSDRFSAERTGGSVSTLTIQRTQQEDSAVYLCASSYRGTEAFFGQGTRLTVV.

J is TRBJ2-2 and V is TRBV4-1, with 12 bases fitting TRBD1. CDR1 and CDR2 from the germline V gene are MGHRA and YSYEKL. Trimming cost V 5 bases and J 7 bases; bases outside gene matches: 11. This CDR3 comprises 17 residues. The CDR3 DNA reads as TGCGCCAGCAGCTCTACCTCGGGACAGGGGGCCCACGGGGAGCTGTTTTTT. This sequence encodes CASSSTSGQGAHGELFF.